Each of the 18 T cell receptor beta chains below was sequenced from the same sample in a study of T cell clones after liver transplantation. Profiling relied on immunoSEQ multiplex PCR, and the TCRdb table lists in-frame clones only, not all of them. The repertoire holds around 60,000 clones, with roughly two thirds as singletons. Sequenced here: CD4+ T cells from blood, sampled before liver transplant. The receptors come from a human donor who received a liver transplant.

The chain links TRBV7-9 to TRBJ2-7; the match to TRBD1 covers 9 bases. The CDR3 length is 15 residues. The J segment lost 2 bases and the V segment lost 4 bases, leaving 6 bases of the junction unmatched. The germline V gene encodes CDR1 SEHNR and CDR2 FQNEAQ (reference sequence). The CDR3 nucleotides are TGTGCCAGCAGCTCACAGGGGGCCCTACCCTACGAGCAGTACTTC. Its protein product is CASSSQGALPYEQYF.

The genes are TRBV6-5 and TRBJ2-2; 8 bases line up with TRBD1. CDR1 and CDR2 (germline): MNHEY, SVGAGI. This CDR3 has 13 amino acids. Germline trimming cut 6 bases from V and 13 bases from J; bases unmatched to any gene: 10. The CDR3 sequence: CASRTLGQGGLFF. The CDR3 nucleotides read TGTGCCAGCAGGACCCTTGGACAGGGAGGGCTGTTTTTT.

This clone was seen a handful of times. The CDR3 loop is CASSLLAGGTDTQYF. Written as DNA, the CDR3 is TGTGCCAGCAGCCTACTAGCGGGGGGGACAGATACGCAGTATTTT. The chain joins TRBV5-6 to TRBJ2-3; the match to TRBD2 covers 13 bases. Germline V gene sequence: CDR1 SGHDT, CDR2 YYEEEE. The CDR3 is 15 residues long. J gave up 3 bases and V 4 bases, and 2 bases lay outside the gene matches.

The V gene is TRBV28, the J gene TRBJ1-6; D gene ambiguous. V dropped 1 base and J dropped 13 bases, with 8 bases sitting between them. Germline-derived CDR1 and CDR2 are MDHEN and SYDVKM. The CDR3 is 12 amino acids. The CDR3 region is CASSLSLPPLHF. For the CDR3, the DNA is TGTGCCAGCAGTTTATCCCTTCCGCCCCTCCACTTT.

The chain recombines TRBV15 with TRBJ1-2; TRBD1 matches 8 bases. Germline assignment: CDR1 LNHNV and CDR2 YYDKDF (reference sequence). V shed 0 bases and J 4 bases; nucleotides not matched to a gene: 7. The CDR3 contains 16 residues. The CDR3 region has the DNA TGTGCCACCAGCAGAGATACCAGGGGGCGCCGCTATGGCTACACCTTC. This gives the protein CATSRDTRGRRYGYTF.

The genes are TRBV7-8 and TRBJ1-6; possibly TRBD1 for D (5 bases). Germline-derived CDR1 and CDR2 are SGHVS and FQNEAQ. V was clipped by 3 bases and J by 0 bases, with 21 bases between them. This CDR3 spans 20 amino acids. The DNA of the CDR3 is TGTGCCAGCAGCTTGGGGCGGAGACGGATAGTGAGCTCCTATAATTCACCCCTCCACTTT. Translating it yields CASSLGRRRIVSSYNSPLHF.

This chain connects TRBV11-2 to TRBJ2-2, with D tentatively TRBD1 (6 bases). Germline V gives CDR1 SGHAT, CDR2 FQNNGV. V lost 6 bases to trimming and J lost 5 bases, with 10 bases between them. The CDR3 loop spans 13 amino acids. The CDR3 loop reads CASRNRDTGELFF. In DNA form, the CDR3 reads TGTGCCAGCAGGAACAGGGATACCGGGGAGCTGTTTTTT.

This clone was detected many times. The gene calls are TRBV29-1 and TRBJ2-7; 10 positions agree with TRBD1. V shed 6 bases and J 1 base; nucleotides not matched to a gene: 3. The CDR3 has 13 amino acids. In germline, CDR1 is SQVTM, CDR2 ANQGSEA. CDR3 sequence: CSVGQGRSYEQYF. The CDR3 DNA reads TGCAGCGTGGGACAGGGGAGGTCCTACGAGCAGTACTTC.

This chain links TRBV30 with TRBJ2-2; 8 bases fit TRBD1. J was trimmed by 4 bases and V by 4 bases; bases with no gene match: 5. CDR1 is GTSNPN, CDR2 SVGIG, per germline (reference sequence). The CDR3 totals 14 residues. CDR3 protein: CAWTQGAATGELFF. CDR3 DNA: TGTGCCTGGACGCAGGGGGCAGCCACCGGGGAGCTGTTTTTT.

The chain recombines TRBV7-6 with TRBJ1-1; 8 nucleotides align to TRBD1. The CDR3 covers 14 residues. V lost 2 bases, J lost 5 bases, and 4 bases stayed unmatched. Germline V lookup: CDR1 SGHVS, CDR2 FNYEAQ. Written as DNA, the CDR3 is TGTGCCAGCAGCTTATCAGGGGGCCAGACTGAAGCTTTCTTT. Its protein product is CASSLSGGQTEAFF.

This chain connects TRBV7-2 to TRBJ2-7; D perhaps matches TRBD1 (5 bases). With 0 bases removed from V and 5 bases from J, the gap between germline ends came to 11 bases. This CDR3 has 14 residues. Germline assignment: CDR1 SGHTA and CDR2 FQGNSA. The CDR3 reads CASSLAKTVHEQYF. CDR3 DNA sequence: TGTGCCAGCAGCTTAGCGAAGACAGTCCACGAGCAGTACTTC.

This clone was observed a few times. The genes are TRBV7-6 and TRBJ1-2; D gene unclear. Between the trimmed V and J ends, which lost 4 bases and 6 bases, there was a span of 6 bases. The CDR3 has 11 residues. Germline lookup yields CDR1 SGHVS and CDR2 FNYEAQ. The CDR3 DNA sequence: TGTGCCAGCAGCTCCGGGGATGGCTACACCTTC. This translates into CASSSGDGYTF.

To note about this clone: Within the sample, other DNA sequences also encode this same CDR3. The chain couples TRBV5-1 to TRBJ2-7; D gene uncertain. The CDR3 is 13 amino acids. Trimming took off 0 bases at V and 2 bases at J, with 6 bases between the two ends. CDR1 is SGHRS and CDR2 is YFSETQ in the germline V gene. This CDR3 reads CASSLDQTYEQYF. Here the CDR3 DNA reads TGCGCCAGCAGCTTGGACCAGACCTACGAGCAGTACTTC.

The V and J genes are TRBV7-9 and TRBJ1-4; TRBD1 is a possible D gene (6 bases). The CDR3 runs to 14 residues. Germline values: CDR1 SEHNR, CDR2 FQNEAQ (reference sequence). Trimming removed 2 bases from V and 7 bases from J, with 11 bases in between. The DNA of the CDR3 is TGTGCCAGCAGCTTACAGGGGAGGGTTGAAAAACTGTTTTTT. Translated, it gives CASSLQGRVEKLFF. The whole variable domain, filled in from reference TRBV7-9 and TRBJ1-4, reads DTGVSQNPRHKITKRGQNVTFRCDPISEHNRLYWYRQTLGQGPEFLTYFQNEAQLEKSRLLSDRFSAERPKGSFSTLEIQRTEQGDSAMYLCASSLQGRVEKLFFGSGTQLSVL.

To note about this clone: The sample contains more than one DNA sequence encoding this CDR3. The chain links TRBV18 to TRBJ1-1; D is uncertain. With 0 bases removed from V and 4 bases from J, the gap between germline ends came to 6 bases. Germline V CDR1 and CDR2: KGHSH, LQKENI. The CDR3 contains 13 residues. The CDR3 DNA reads TGTGCCAGCTCACCACCCGGTGCCACTGAAGCTTTCTTT. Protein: CASSPPGATEAFF.

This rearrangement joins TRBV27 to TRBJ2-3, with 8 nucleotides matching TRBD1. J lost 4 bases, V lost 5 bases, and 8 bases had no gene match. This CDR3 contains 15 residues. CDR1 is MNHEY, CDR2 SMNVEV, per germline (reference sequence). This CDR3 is CASSPPGGWADTQYF. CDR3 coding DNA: TGTGCCAGCAGTCCCCCAGGGGGCTGGGCAGATACGCAGTATTTT.

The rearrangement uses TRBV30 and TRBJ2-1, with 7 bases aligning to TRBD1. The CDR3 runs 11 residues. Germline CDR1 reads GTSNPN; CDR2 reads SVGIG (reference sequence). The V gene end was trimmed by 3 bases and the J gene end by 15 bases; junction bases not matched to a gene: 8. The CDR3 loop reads CAWRGRQGPFF. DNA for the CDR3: TGTGCCTGGAGGGGGCGACAGGGTCCGTTCTTC.

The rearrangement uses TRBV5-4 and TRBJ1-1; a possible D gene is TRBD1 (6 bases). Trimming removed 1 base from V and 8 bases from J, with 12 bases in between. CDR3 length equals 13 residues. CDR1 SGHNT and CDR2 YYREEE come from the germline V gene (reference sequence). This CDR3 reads CASSLPTGMEAFF. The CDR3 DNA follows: TGTGCCAGCAGCTTGCCGACAGGCATGGAAGCTTTCTTT.